The rows below give T cell receptor beta chains drawn from one sample of a study of identical twins. TCRdb fed the 5' RACE reads into MiXCR, producing one record per CDR3 protein. Among 420,000 or so distinct CDR3 sequences listed, about 18% were seen once. Sequenced sample: naive T cells sorted from blood. Source of these receptors: a man aged 50 to 59 in good health. Each CDR3 is given with its conserved first and last residue. Each record gives: D gene, clone size, V gene, J gene, CDR3 protein, CDR3 DNA. The D gene is left open where the match is weak. Clone sizes are given selectively: once, few, many, or a class where the clone is expanded.

-	many	TRBV5-5	TRBJ1-4	CASKEGGTEKLFF	TGTGCAAGCAAGGAGGGAGGTACTGAAAAACTGTTTTTT
-	once	TRBV11-2	TRBJ1-1	CASSIQARNTEAFF	TGTGCCAGCAGTATACAGGCCCGGAACACTGAAGCTTTCTTT
-	-	TRBV5-1	TRBJ2-7	CASSNGQLFEQYF	TGCGCCAGCAGCAACGGACAGCTCTTCGAGCAGTACTTC
TRBD1	many	TRBV20-1	TRBJ1-2	CSARVRDRGLRGYTF	TGCAGTGCTAGAGTTAGGGACAGGGGCCTGAGAGGCTACACCTTC
TRBD2	many	TRBV9	TRBJ2-3	CASSSKAGGTTDTQYF	TGTGCCAGCAGCAGCAAAGCGGGAGGGACCACAGATACGCAGTATTTT
-	many	TRBV5-1	TRBJ1-6	CASTPGTRRSPLHF	TGCGCCAGCACCCCCGGGACACGGCGTTCACCCCTCCACTTT
-	many	TRBV10-3	TRBJ1-1	CAISELGGGEAFF	TGTGCCATCAGTGAGCTGGGGGGAGGTGAAGCTTTCTTT
TRBD2	many	TRBV15	TRBJ2-1	CATSRRLAGHNEQFF	TGTGCCACCAGCAGGAGACTAGCGGGGCACAATGAGCAGTTCTTC
-	many	TRBV24-1	TRBJ2-3	CATSDRTRDTQYF	TGTGCCACCAGTGACCGTACACGGGATACGCAGTATTTT
-	few	TRBV28	TRBJ2-5	CASSLKLAHETQYF	TGTGCCAGCAGTTTAAAACTAGCCCATGAGACCCAGTACTTC
TRBD2	many	TRBV12-3/TRBV12-4	TRBJ2-5	CASSLGPAGGQETQYF	TGTGCCAGCAGTTTAGGTCCCGCGGGAGGGCAAGAGACCCAGTACTTC
TRBD2	many	TRBV4-3	TRBJ2-5	CASSQDWLGGGRETQYF	TGCGCCAGCAGCCAAGATTGGTTGGGGGGGGGAAGAGAGACCCAGTACTTC
TRBD2	-	TRBV4-3	TRBJ2-5	CASSQDRTSLETQYF	TGCGCCAGCAGCCAAGATAGGACTAGCCTAGAGACCCAGTACTTC
-	few	TRBV25-1	TRBJ1-6	CASSATGSYNSPLHF	TGTGCCAGCAGTGCTACAGGTTCCTATAATTCACCCCTCCACTTT
-	few	TRBV7-8	TRBJ2-3	CASSLRLTDTQYF	TGTGCCAGCAGCTTACGCCTCACAGATACGCAGTATTTT
-	-	TRBV9	TRBJ1-6	CASSASAIMDNSPLHF	TGTGCCAGCAGCGCTAGTGCGATCATGGATAATTCACCCCTCCACTTT
TRBD1	once	TRBV19	TRBJ2-6	CASRQIPGQGDTGANVLTF	TGTGCCAGTAGGCAAATCCCGGGACAGGGGGATACTGGGGCCAACGTCCTGACTTTC
-	-	TRBV20-1	TRBJ2-5	CSALDSSGGTQYF	TGCAGTGCGCTGGACTCCTCTGGTGGGACCCAGTACTTC
-	many	TRBV5-1	TRBJ2-3	CASSLYFHGDTQYF	TGCGCCAGCAGCTTGTACTTCCATGGGGATACGCAGTATTTT
TRBD1	-	TRBV5-1	TRBJ2-4	CASSSARLDRGWENIQYF	TGCGCCAGCAGCTCGGCACGGCTGGACAGGGGGTGGGAAAACATTCAGTACTTC
-	-	TRBV20-1	TRBJ2-7	CSAARTPRQGEQYF	TGCAGTGCCGCCCGGACACCCCGCCAAGGGGAGCAGTACTTC
TRBD1	-	TRBV27	TRBJ1-6	CASSPTGGPNSPLHF	TGTGCCAGCAGTCCAACAGGGGGCCCTAATTCACCCCTCCACTTT
-	few	TRBV20-1	TRBJ2-5	CSAREGADLGGTQETQYF	TGCAGTGCTAGAGAGGGGGCAGACTTAGGGGGGACCCAAGAGACCCAGTACTTC
-	-	TRBV6-5	TRBJ1-2	CASSYSGRGYGYTF	TGTGCCAGCAGTTACTCAGGCAGGGGCTATGGCTACACCTTC
-	few	TRBV5-1	TRBJ1-4	CASSPGHGNEKLFF	TGCGCCAGCAGCCCGGGACACGGAAATGAAAAACTGTTTTTT
TRBD2	few	TRBV20-1	TRBJ2-3	CSARDAGASGGTMDTQYF	TGCAGTGCTAGAGATGCTGGGGCTAGCGGGGGAACTATGGATACGCAGTATTTT
TRBD1	-	TRBV5-6	TRBJ2-7	CASSLAGGQVAYEQYF	TGTGCCAGCAGCTTGGCCGGAGGACAGGTAGCCTACGAGCAGTACTTC
TRBD1	few	TRBV4-2	TRBJ2-7	CASSQVQGARYEQYF	TGTGCCAGCAGCCAAGTTCAGGGGGCGCGGTACGAGCAGTACTTC
-	-	TRBV7-2	TRBJ1-6	CASSCGNNNSPLPF	TGTGCCAGCAGCTGCGGAAACAATAATTCACCCCTCCCCTTT
TRBD1	-	TRBV6-1	TRBJ2-7	CASKGAQGQTYEQYF	TGTGCCAGCAAGGGGGCCCAGGGCCAAACCTACGAGCAGTACTTC
-	many	TRBV10-3	TRBJ2-1	CAISDTDNEQFF	TGTGCCATCAGTGATACGGACAATGAGCAGTTCTTC
-	many	TRBV13	TRBJ2-7	CASSQESTYEQYF	TGTGCCAGCAGCCAGGAGTCAACCTACGAGCAGTACTTC
TRBD2	few	TRBV6-2/TRBV6-3	TRBJ2-3	CASSSTAGLTDTQYF	TGTGCCAGCAGTTCCACAGCGGGGTTGACAGATACGCAGTATTTT
-	few	TRBV5-6	TRBJ1-6	CASSATRVAYNSPLHF	TGTGCCAGCAGCGCTACCAGGGTAGCCTATAATTCACCCCTCCACTTT
-	many	TRBV7-9	TRBJ1-4	CANTPYRDRNEKLFF	TGTGCCAACACCCCATACAGGGACCGCAATGAAAAACTGTTTTTT
-	few	TRBV12-3/TRBV12-4	TRBJ2-3	CASSFELDQYF	TGTGCCAGCAGTTTTGAGCTTGACCAGTATTTT
-	-	TRBV20-1	TRBJ2-3	CSASARRDTQYF	TGCAGTGCTAGCGCGCGCAGGGATACGCAGTATTTT
-	few	TRBV20-1	TRBJ2-5	CSAIGPGETQYF	TGCAGTGCTATTGGACCGGGGGAGACCCAGTACTTC
TRBD1	-	TRBV5-1	TRBJ2-2	CASSGTGGLNTGELFF	TGCGCCAGCAGCGGAACAGGGGGCCTTAACACCGGGGAGCTGTTTTTT
TRBD1	-	TRBV4-3	TRBJ1-5	CASSQDWDRGQPQHF	TGCGCCAGCAGCCAAGATTGGGACAGGGGTCAGCCCCAGCATTTT
-	many	TRBV14	TRBJ2-1	CASSKLVKEQFF	TGTGCCAGCAGCAAACTAGTTAAGGAGCAGTTCTTC
-	many	TRBV5-6	TRBJ1-2	CASSSVHRGSKGYTF	TGTGCCAGCAGCTCCGTTCATCGGGGTTCGAAGGGCTACACCTTC